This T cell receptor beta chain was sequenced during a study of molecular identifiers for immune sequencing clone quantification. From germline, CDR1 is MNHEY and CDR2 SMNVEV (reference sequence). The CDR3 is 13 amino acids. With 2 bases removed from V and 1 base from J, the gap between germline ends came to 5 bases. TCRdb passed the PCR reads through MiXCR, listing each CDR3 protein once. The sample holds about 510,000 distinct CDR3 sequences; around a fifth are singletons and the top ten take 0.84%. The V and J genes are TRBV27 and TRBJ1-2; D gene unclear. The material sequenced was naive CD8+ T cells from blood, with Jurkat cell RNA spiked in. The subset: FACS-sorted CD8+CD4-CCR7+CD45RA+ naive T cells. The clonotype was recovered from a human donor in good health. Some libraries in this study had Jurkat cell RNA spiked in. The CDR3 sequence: CASSLRINYGYTF. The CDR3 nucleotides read TGTGCCAGCAGTTTACGGATTAACTATGGCTACACCTTC.